This note documents a single TCR beta chain sequence. The CDR3 sequence is 15 residues long. Germline CDR1 and CDR2: SEHNR and FQNEAQ (reference sequence). The V segment lost 0 bases and the J segment 8 bases; nucleotides outside the gene matches: 5. The sample comes from a study of blood T cell repertoires in COVID-19. Across the study: The samples span acute and convalescent COVID-19 from the United States, Italy and Spain. Sample material is recorded as cDNA or gDNA derived from T cells, B-cell-depleted T cells, or PBMCs.

Original handling: Amplifying reference gene primers gave estimates of nucleated cell counts. Produced via immunoSEQ multiplex PCR; TCRdb's table is partial and in-frame only. V and J calls and clone size follow that table, whereas D and trimming were derived from the DNA. The repertoire holds roughly 15,000 clones, with more than 65% as singletons. This chain uses TRBV7-9 with TRBJ1-2, with TRBD1 identical over 11 bases. The clonotype originates from a woman in her 70s with active COVID-19. Sequenced input: peripheral blood. The CDR3 nucleotides are TGTGCCAGCAGCTTAGCCGGGACAGGGGGTGACGGCTACACCTTC. This translates into CASSLAGTGGDGYTF.